The 12 T cell receptor beta chains given below trace back to one sample, sequenced in a study of T cell responses to AZD1222 COVID-19 vaccine. Profiled with immunoSEQ multiplex PCR; TCRdb holds only in-frame clones, not every one. The sample holds some 120,000 clones, approximately 92% seen once. Sequenced here: peripheral blood, sampled on day 0 of AZD1222 vaccination. The receptor set was obtained from an adult in good health.

The chain couples TRBV11-2 to TRBJ2-7; D remains ambiguous. The V and J ends lost 0 bases and 2 bases respectively, with 8 bases between them. The CDR3 length is 14 residues. Germline CDR1 is SGHAT and CDR2 is FQNNGV. CDR3 region: CASSLDWQTYEQYF. In DNA, the CDR3 is TGTGCCAGCAGCTTAGATTGGCAGACCTACGAGCAGTACTTC.

In DNA form, the CDR3 reads TGTGCCATCAGTGAGCAGGGGAACACTGAAGCTTTCTTT. Its protein is CAISEQGNTEAFF. The genes are TRBV10-3 and TRBJ1-1, with D possibly being TRBD1 (5 bases). The CDR3 sequence is 13 residues long. V gave up 2 bases and J gave up 1 base, with 5 bases separating them. Germline CDR1 and CDR2: ENHRY and SYGVKD.

The chain has TRBV2 and TRBJ2-4; the match to TRBD2 covers 13 bases. Trimming cost V 3 bases and J 0 bases; bases outside gene matches: 5. Germline V gene data show CDR1 as SNHLY and CDR2 as FYNNEI. This CDR3 spans 18 amino acids. The CDR3 region has the DNA TGTGCCAGCAGTGATCCGGGACTAGCGGGATTAGCCAAAAACATTCAGTACTTC. Translated, it gives CASSDPGLAGLAKNIQYF.

The V and J genes are TRBV19 and TRBJ1-2; tentative D call: TRBD1 (6 bases). Trimming shortened V by 1 base and J by 7 bases, and 13 bases separated the two germline ends. The CDR3 extends over 14 amino acids. Germline assignment: CDR1 LNHDA and CDR2 SQIVND (reference sequence). The CDR3: CASSIAGVHSGYTF. As DNA, the CDR3 is TGTGCCAGTAGTATAGCAGGGGTCCATAGTGGCTACACCTTC.

The CDR3 nucleotides are TGTGCCAGCAGCCCCAACTGGAGACAGGGAAGGGGAGGCTACACCTTC. This sequence encodes CASSPNWRQGRGGYTF. The genes are TRBV11-3 and TRBJ1-2, with 7 bases matching TRBD1. This CDR3 region has 16 residues. Per the germline V gene, CDR1 is SGHNT and CDR2 is YENEEA. J was trimmed by 8 bases and V by 5 bases; bases with no gene match: 17.

The V gene is TRBV18, the J gene TRBJ1-1, with TRBD1 as a possible D gene (5 bases). V was clipped by 2 bases and J by 0 bases, with 13 bases between them. The CDR3 spans 16 residues. Germline assignment: CDR1 KGHSH and CDR2 LQKENI. The CDR3 region is CASSPGLAGMNTEAFF. In DNA, the CDR3 is TGTGCCAGCTCACCAGGACTGGCAGGGATGAACACTGAAGCTTTCTTT.

The chain carries TRBV10-3 and TRBJ1-2; D is perhaps TRBD1 (5 bases). V was shortened by 5 bases and J by 8 bases, with 18 bases between the two germline ends. The CDR3 extends over 14 amino acids. Germline V CDR1 and CDR2: ENHRY, SYGVKD. The CDR3 bases are TGTGCCATCAGTACCCGACAGAGCACAGAAGGCTACACCTTC. Its translation: CAISTRQSTEGYTF.

The chain's CDR3 is CASGLVVGQGNYYGYTF. The CDR3 DNA sequence: TGTGCTAGTGGTTTGGTAGTCGGGCAGGGGAATTACTATGGCTACACCTTC. This chain joins TRBV12-5 and TRBJ1-2; the D gene is possibly TRBD1 (6 bases). There are 17 residues in the CDR3. V was pared by 0 bases and J by 3 bases, with 17 bases between. Germline lookup yields CDR1 LGHNT and CDR2 FRNRAP.

J is TRBJ2-1 and V is TRBV4-1; 13 positions agree with TRBD2. The CDR3 sequence is 13 residues long. Trimming took 10 bases from V and 6 from J; bases not matched to a gene: 3. Germline CDR1 is MGHRA and CDR2 is YSYEKL. The CDR3 loop reads CATGTSGINEQFF. The CDR3 DNA sequence: TGCGCCACCGGGACTAGCGGGATCAATGAGCAGTTCTTC.

The V call is TRBV18, the J call TRBJ1-2; 7 bases line up with TRBD1. Germline CDR1 and CDR2: KGHSH and LQKENI. Unmatched junction bases numbered 6, after V lost 10 bases and J lost 4 bases. CDR3 size: 12 residues. This CDR3 reads CATTTGLYGYTF. The CDR3 DNA reads TGTGCCACCACGACAGGGCTCTATGGCTACACCTTC.

The chain couples TRBV11-3 to TRBJ2-1; 9 nucleotides line up with TRBD1. CDR1 and CDR2 (germline): SGHNT, YENEEA. The CDR3 has 15 residues. The V and J ends lost 2 bases and 5 bases, in that order; junction bases with no gene match: 4. CDR3 DNA: TGTGCCAGCAGCTTATGGGGGACAGGGAACAATGAGCAGTTCTTC. Translating gives CASSLWGTGNNEQFF.

For this clone: Other DNA sequences from this sample encode an identical CDR3 as well. V and J are TRBV18 and TRBJ1-4; no clear D gene. V was cut by 1 base and J by 3 bases, with 9 bases left in between. The germline CDR1 and CDR2 sequences are KGHSH and LQKENI. The CDR3 is 15 residues long. CDR3 sequence (DNA): TGTGCCAGCTCACCACAAGGACCGGCTAATGAAAAACTGTTTTTT. Amino acid sequence: CASSPQGPANEKLFF.